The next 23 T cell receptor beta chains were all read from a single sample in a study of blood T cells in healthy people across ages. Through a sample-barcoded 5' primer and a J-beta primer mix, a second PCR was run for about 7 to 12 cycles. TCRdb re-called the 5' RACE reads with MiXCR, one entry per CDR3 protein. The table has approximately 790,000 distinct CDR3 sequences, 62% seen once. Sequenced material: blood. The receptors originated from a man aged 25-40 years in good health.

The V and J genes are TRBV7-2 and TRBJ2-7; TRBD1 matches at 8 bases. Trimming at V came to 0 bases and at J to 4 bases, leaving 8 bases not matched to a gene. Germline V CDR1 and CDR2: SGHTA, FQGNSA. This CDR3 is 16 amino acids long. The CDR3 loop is CASSLALGQGQYEQYF. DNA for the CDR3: TGTGCCAGCAGCTTAGCGCTAGGACAGGGCCAGTACGAGCAGTACTTC.

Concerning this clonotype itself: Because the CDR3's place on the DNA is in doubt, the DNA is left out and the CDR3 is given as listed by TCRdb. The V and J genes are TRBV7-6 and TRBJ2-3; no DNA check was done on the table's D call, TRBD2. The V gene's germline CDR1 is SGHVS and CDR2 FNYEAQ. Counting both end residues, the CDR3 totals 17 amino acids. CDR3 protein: CACSAGTSGASTDTQYF.

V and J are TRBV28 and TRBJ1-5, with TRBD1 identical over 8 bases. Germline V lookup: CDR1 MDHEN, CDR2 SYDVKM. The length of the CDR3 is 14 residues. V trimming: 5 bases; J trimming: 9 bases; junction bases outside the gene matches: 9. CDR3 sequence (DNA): TGTGCCAGCAGTCTTGGGCAGGGGGCCTTGCCCCAGCATTTT. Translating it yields CASSLGQGALPQHF.

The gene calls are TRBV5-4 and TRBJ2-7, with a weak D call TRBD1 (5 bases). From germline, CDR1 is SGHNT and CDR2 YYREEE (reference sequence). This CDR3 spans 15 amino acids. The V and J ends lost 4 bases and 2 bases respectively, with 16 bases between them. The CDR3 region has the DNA TGTGCCAGCAGCCCTGAGGCAGGGCGTGCCTACGAGCAGTACTTC. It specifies CASSPEAGRAYEQYF.

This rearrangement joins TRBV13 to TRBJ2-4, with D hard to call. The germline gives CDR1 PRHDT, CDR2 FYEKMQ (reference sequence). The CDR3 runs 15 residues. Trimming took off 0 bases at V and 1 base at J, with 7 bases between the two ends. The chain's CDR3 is CASSLGVPAKNIQYF. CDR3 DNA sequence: TGTGCCAGCAGCTTAGGGGTTCCCGCCAAAAACATTCAGTACTTC.

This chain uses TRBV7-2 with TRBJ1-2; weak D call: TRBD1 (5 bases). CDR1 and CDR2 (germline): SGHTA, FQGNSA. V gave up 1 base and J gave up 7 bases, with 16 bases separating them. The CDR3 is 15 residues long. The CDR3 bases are TGTGCCAGCAGCTTAGTGACGTTCCAGGGTTTTGGCTACACCTTC. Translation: CASSLVTFQGFGYTF. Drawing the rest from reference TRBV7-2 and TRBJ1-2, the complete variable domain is GAGVSQSPSNKVTEKGKDVELRCDPISGHTALYWYRQSLGQGLEFLIYFQGNSAPDKSGLPSDRFSAERTGGSVSTLTIQRTQQEDSAVYLCASSLVTFQGFGYTFGSGTRLTVV.

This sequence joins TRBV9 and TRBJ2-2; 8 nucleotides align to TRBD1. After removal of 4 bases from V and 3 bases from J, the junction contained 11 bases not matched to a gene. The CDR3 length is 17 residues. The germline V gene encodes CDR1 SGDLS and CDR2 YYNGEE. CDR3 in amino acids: CASSPQGQGAYTGELFF. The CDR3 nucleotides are TGTGCCAGCAGCCCCCAGGGGCAGGGGGCTTACACCGGGGAGCTGTTTTTT.

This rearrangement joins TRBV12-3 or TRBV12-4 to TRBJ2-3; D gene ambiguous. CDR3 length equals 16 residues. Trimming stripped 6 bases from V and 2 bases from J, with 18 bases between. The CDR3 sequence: CASSSPWEGDTDTQYF. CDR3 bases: TGTGCCAGCAGCTCTCCGTGGGAAGGAGACACAGATACGCAGTATTTT.

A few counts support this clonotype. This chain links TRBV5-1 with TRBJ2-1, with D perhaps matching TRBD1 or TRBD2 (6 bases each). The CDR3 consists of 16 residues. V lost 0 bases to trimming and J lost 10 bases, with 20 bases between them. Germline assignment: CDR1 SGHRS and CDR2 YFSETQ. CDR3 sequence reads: CASSLAQVEGGREQFF. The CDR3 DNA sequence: TGCGCCAGCAGCTTGGCGCAGGTAGAGGGGGGTCGGGAGCAGTTCTTC.

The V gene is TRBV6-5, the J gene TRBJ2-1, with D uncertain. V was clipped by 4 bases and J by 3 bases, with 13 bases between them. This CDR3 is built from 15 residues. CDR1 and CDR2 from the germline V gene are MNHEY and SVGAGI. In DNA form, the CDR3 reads TGTGCCAGCAGTTCCACGGTCCGGCTCTACAATGAGCAGTTCTTC. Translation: CASSSTVRLYNEQFF.

The CDR3 DNA sequence: TGCGCCAGCAGCTTGTGGGACCCCGTCCAGAATGAGCAGTTCTTC. The encoded protein is CASSLWDPVQNEQFF. The gene calls are TRBV5-1 and TRBJ2-1; either TRBD1 or TRBD2 may fit D (5 bases each). Germline CDR1 SGHRS, CDR2 YFSETQ. The CDR3 covers 15 residues. V lost 1 base to trimming and J lost 7 bases, with 15 bases between them. Full variable domain (remainder filled in from reference TRBV5-1 and TRBJ2-1): KAGVTQTPRYLIKTRGQQVTLSCSPISGHRSVSWYQQTPGQGLQFLFEYFSETQRNKGNFPGRFSGRQFSNSRSEMNVSTLELGDSALYLCASSLWDPVQNEQFFGPGTRLTVL.

CDR3 sequence reads: CSASPRERPYEQYF. CDR3 bases: TGCAGTGCTAGCCCCAGGGAAAGGCCCTACGAGCAGTACTTC. This chain uses TRBV20-1 with TRBJ2-5, with D tentatively TRBD1 (5 bases). The J call may be in error: the DNA end matches TRBJ2-7 better. Germline lookup yields CDR1 DFQATT and CDR2 SNEGSKA (reference sequence). This CDR3 spans 14 amino acids.

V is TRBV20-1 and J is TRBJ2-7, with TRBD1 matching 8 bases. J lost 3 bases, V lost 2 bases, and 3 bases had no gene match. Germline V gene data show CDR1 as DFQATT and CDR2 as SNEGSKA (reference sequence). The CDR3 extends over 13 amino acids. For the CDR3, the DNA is TGCAGTGCTAGATCGACAGGGGACTACGAGCAGTACTTC. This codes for CSARSTGDYEQYF.

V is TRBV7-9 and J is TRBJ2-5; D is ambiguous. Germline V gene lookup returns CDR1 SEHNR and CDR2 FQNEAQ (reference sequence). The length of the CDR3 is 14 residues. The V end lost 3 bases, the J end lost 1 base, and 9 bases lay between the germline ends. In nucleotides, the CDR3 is TGTGCCAGCAGCTTCCGTAGCCTCCAAGAGACCCAGTACTTC. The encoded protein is CASSFRSLQETQYF.

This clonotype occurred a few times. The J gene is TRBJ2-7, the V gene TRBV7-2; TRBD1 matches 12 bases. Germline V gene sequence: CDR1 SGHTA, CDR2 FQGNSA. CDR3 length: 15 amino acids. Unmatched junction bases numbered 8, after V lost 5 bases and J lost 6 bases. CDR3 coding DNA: TGTGCCAGCAGCCTGGCCGGGACAGGGGGCATCGAGCAGTACTTC. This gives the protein CASSLAGTGGIEQYF.

CDR3 protein: CATSTDRGGGYEQYF. The CDR3 bases are TGTGCCACCAGCACTGACAGGGGCGGTGGCTACGAGCAGTACTTC. The rearrangement links TRBV15 to TRBJ2-7; 8 bases line up with TRBD1. The CDR3 is 15 amino acids. Germline V lookup: CDR1 LNHNV, CDR2 YYDKDF (reference sequence). The J segment lost 3 bases and the V segment lost 4 bases, leaving 8 bases of the junction unmatched.

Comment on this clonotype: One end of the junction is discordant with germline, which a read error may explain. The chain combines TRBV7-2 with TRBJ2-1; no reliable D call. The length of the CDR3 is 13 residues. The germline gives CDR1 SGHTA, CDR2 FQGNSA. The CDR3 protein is CAGSFELLGEQFF. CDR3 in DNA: TGTGCCGGCAGCTTCGAGTTACTGGGTGAGCAGTTCTTC. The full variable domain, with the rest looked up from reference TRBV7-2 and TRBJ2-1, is GAGVSQSPSNKVTEKGKDVELRCDPISGHTALYWYRQSLGQGLEFLIYFQGNSAPDKSGLPSDRFSAERTGGSVSTLTIQRTQQEDSAVYLCAGSFELLGEQFFGPGTRLTVL.

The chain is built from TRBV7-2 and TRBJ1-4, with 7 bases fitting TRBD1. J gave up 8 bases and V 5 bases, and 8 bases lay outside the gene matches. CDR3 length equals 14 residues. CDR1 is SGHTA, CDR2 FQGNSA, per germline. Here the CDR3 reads CASSKTGQLEKLFF. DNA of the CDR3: TGTGCCAGCAGCAAGACAGGGCAATTGGAAAAACTGTTTTTT.

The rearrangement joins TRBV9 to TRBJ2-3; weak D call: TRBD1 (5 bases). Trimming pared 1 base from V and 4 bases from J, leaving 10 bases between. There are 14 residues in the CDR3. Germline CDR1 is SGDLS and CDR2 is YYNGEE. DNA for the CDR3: TGTGCCAGCAGCGTATCAGGGTTGGCAGATACGCAGTATTTT. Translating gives CASSVSGLADTQYF.

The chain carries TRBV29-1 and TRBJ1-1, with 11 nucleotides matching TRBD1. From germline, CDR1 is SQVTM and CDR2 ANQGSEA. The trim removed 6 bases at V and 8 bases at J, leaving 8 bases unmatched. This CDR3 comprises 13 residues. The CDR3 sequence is CSVSWTGGMEAFF. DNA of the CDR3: TGCAGCGTAAGTTGGACAGGGGGCATGGAAGCTTTCTTT.

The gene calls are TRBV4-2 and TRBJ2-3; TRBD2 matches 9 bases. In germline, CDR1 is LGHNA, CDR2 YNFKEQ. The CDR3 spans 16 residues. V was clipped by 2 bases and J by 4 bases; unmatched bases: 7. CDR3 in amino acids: CASSQIPGLAADTQYF. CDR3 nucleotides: TGTGCCAGCAGCCAAATACCGGGACTAGCAGCAGATACGCAGTATTTT.

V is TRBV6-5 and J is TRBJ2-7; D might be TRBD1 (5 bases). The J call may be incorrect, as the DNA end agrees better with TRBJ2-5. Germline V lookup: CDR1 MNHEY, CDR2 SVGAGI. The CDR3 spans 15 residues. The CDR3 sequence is CASKGSGPVWETQYF. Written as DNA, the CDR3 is TGTGCCAGCAAAGGGTCAGGGCCGGTTTGGGAGACCCAGTACTTC.

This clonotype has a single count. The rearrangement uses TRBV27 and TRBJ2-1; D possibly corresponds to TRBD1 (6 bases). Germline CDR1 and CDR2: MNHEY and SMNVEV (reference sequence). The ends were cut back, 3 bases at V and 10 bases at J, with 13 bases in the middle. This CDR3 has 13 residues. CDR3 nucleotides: TGTGCCAGCAGTTTGGGGGCCTCCTACGAGCAGTTCTTC. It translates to CASSLGASYEQFF.